This TCR beta chain appears in the sequencing data of a study of cytomegalovirus exposure and HLA in healthy donors. Primers for the PCR totalled 60 Vbeta and 13 Jbeta. The method was immunoSEQ multiplex PCR; TCRdb's version includes in-frame clones alone and lacks a portion of them. The sample shows 110,000 or so clones, about 75% of them seen only once. About this clone itself: Its specificity is unknown.

V shed 7 bases and J shed 0 bases, with 11 bases lying between them. The CDR3 is made up of 14 amino acids. The germline V gene has CDR1 MNHNS and CDR2 SASEGT. Study-wide results and limits: An analysis that came later showed most CMV-associated TCR beta chains appearing HLA-restricted.

This TCR was recovered from a woman between 40 and 55 years old in good health and CMV-seropositive. The V gene is TRBV6-1, the J gene TRBJ2-3; D gene uncertain. Sample: PBMCs. CDR3 residues: CASKLVTSTDTQYF. The CDR3 nucleotides read TGTGCCAGCAAGCTTGTCACGAGCACAGATACGCAGTATTTT.